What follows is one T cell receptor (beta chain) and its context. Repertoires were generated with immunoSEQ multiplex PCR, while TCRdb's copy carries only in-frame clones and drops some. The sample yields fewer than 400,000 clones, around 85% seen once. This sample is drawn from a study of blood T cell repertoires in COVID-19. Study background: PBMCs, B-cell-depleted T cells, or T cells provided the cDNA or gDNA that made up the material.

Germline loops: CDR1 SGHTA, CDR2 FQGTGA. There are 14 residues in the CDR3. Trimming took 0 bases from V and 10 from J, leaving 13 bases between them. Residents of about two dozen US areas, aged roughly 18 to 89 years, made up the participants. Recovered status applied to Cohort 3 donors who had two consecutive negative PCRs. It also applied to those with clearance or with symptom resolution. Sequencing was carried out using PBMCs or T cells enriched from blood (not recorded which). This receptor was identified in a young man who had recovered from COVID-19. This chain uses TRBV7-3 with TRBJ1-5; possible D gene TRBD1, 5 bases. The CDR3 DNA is TGTGCCAGCAGCTTAACTGGTACGGACACCCCCCAGCATTTT. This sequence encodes CASSLTGTDTPQHF.